A selection of T cell receptor beta chains follows, all from one sample in a study of blood T cell repertoires in COVID-19. Produced via immunoSEQ multiplex PCR; TCRdb's table is partial and in-frame only. The sample has 60,000 to 75,000 clones, roughly nine tenths seen once. Input material: peripheral blood. These receptors came from a woman aged 55-69 years with acute or convalescent COVID-19. Each CDR3 is given with its conserved first and last residue.

V gene: TRBV12-3/TRBV12-4
CDR3 protein: CASGTASYEQYF

V gene: TRBV5-1
CDR3 protein: CASSELTGEDEKLFF

V gene: TRBV18
CDR3 protein: CASSQTGQGDSGYTF

V gene: TRBV5-1
CDR3 protein: CASSLDFTGELFF

V gene: TRBV7-3
CDR3 protein: CASSSLGGSDTEAFF

V gene: TRBV3-1/TRBV3-2
CDR3 protein: CASSHGGDTQYF

V gene: TRBV2
CDR3 protein: CASRADRGSYNEQFF

V gene: TRBV3-1/TRBV3-2
CDR3 protein: CASSPTVLNYGYTF

V gene: TRBV28
CDR3 protein: CASSLQGASSYEQYF

V gene: TRBV6-5
CDR3 protein: CASSYSAGWDSYEQYF

V gene: TRBV12-5
CDR3 protein: CASGLVAGGGETQYF

V gene: TRBV7-9
CDR3 protein: CASSGRDRIQTQYF

V gene: TRBV7-8
CDR3 protein: CASSLGAAMNTEAFF

V gene: TRBV3-1/TRBV3-2
CDR3 protein: CASSSDFSNQPQHF

V gene: TRBV30
CDR3 protein: CAWSTGVGSNQPQHF

V gene: TRBV15
CDR3 protein: CATSDPGQLNYEQYF